This is a list of T cell receptor beta chains from one sample in a study of control samples from healthy donors and cancer patients. Method: immunoSEQ multiplex PCR; TCRdb's copy keeps in-frame clones and lacks some. The repertoire consists of 400,000 to 500,000 clones, with 75% to 95% occurring once and the leading ten covering 5.5% to 8%. Sample: PBMCs. Every receptor here comes from a man in his forties with head and neck cancer. The CDR3 runs from the conserved cysteine through the conserved F or W. A D gene is named only where the DNA matches it firmly. Only some rows state a clone size, as once, few, many or a class for expanded clones.

v_gene	d_gene	abundance	j_gene	CDR3nt	CDR3aa
TRBV19	TRBD2	.	TRBJ2-1	TGTGCCAGTATAGGGACTAGCGGGAGCTATGAGCAGTTCTTC	CASIGTSGSYEQFF
TRBV30	TRBD1	.	TRBJ1-4	TGTGCCTGGAGTCCCGGACAGGGTCTGGCGGGACTGTTTTTT	CAWSPGQGLAGLFF
TRBV28	.	few	TRBJ1-6	TGTGCCAGCAGTATAGACAGGCCCCCTTCACCCCTCCACTTT	CASSIDRPPSPLHF
TRBV4-2	TRBD1	.	TRBJ1-2	TGTGCCAGCAGCCAACGACCGGGACAGGGCCAGCCTCATGGCTACACCTTC	CASSQRPGQGQPHGYTF
TRBV19	TRBD1	once	TRBJ1-2	TGTGCCAGTAGTCGATATCCGGGACAGGGCAGTTTCGATGGCTACACCTTC	CASSRYPGQGSFDGYTF
TRBV19	.	.	TRBJ2-7	TGTGCCAGTAGTATACGTGGGAGAAGCTCCTACGAGCAGTACTTC	CASSIRGRSSYEQYF
TRBV7-9	.	.	TRBJ1-4	TGTGCCAGCAGCCCCCGGGAGGGATCGGATAATGAAAAACTGTTTTTT	CASSPREGSDNEKLFF
TRBV24-1	TRBD1	.	TRBJ2-1	TGTGCCACCAGTGCGGCAGGACAGGGCGGCTACAATGAGCAGTTCTTC	CATSAAGQGGYNEQFF
TRBV14	.	.	TRBJ2-7	TGTGCCAGCAGCCAAGATCCCGACTACGAGCAGTACTTC	CASSQDPDYEQYF
TRBV5-4	TRBD2	once	TRBJ2-1	TGTGCCAGCAGAAAAGTACGACTAGCGGGGGCCCCCCACAATGAGCAGTTCTTC	CASRKVRLAGAPHNEQFF
TRBV5-4	.	.	TRBJ2-4	TGTGCCAGCAGCTTGAAAAATGGTCCATCCAAAAACATTCAGTACTTC	CASSLKNGPSKNIQYF
TRBV5-1	.	.	TRBJ2-3	TGCGCCAGCAGCTTGGGACAGGAGTCATATACGCAGTATTTT	CASSLGQESYTQYF
TRBV7-9	TRBD2	once	TRBJ2-7	TGTGCCAGCAGCTTGGGGACTACCAACTACGAGCAGTACTTC	CASSLGTTNYEQYF
TRBV19	TRBD1	.	TRBJ1-5	TGTGCCAGTTCACCCCAACAGGGGAACCAGCCCCAGCATTTT	CASSPQQGNQPQHF
TRBV4-1	TRBD1	.	TRBJ1-5	TGCGCCAGCAGCCTCTTCCGGGACAGCCAGGAACCCCAGCATTTT	CASSLFRDSQEPQHF
TRBV2	.	.	TRBJ2-1	TGTGCCAGCAGTGAAGAGGGGGGGGACACCCATGAGCAGTTCTTC	CASSEEGGDTHEQFF
TRBV12-2	.	.	TRBJ1-2	TGTGCAAGTCGCTGTCACAGGGCCCCTTATGGCTACACCTTC	CASRCHRAPYGYTF
TRBV7-2	TRBD2	.	TRBJ2-7	TGTGCCAGCACCTCCAGGGAGGGCCCCTACGAGCAGTACTTC	CASTSREGPYEQYF
TRBV6-6	.	.	TRBJ2-2	TGTGCCAGCAGTTGGGGGGCAGGGGCCACCGGGGAGCTGTTTTTT	CASSWGAGATGELFF
TRBV5-1	.	.	TRBJ1-3	TGCGCCAGCAGCTTGGCTCCAGGGACTGGAAACACCATATATTTT	CASSLAPGTGNTIYF
TRBV11-1	.	once	TRBJ2-5	TGTGCCAGCAGCTTTTCGACAGTGAAAGAGACCCAGTACTTC	CASSFSTVKETQYF
TRBV28	.	.	TRBJ1-5	TGTGCCAGCAGCTTCACGGGGGTTCAGCCCCAGCATTTT	CASSFTGVQPQHF
TRBV7-8	.	.	TRBJ1-1	TGTGCCAGCAGCTTCGCCTTGGAAGGGGCTTTCTTT	CASSFALEGAFF
TRBV27	.	.	TRBJ1-5	TGTGCCAGCAGATCGAAGGGAGGGTGGGTAAGCAATCAGCCCCAGCATTTT	CASRSKGGWVSNQPQHF
TRBV9	TRBD1	.	TRBJ2-7	TGTGCCAGCAGCGTAGCCACAGGGGGTACCTACGAGCAGTACTTC	CASSVATGGTYEQYF
TRBV6-4	TRBD1	.	TRBJ1-2	TGTGCCAGCAGTGGGACAGGAACCGGGGGCTACACCTTC	CASSGTGTGGYTF
TRBV27	.	.	TRBJ1-2	TGTGCCAGCAGTCCATCCCAGGGAGGCTACACCTTC	CASSPSQGGYTF
TRBV11-2	.	.	TRBJ1-5	TGTGCCAGCAGTACGACAGATTATCAGCCCCAGCATTTT	CASSTTDYQPQHF
TRBV4-3	.	once	TRBJ1-1	TGCGCCAGCAGCCAAGACGGACAGCTCGGCACTGAAGCTTTCTTT	CASSQDGQLGTEAFF
TRBV23-1	TRBD1	once	TRBJ2-7	TGCGCCAGCAGTCACCCCGCCCCCAGGACAGGGCCCTACGAGCAGTACTTC	CASSHPAPRTGPYEQYF
TRBV10-1	TRBD1	.	TRBJ2-1	TGCGCCAGCAGTGAAGCCGGGACAGGGGCCTCGGGTGAGCAGTTCTTC	CASSEAGTGASGEQFF
TRBV30	.	.	TRBJ1-6	TGTGCCCGAAAAGGACAGCCTAATTCACCCCTCCACTTT	CARKGQPNSPLHF